This TCR beta chain was identified during a study of blood T cell repertoires in COVID-19. Study-level background: COVID-19 samples from acute and convalescent phases originated in the United States, Italy and Spain. T cells, B-cell-depleted T cells, or PBMCs supplied cDNA or gDNA.

CDR3 length equals 18 residues. CDR1 is KGHDR, CDR2 SFDVKD, per germline. J lost 6 bases, V lost 0 bases, and 8 bases had no gene match. As originally analysed: Estimation of nucleated cell counts relied on the amplification of reference gene primers. The data were produced by immunoSEQ multiplex PCR, yet TCRdb's version contains in-frame clones alone and is incomplete. V and J calls and clone size are given by that table; D and trimming were obtained from the DNA. The sample lists about 140,000 clones, 70% to 85% occurring once. This TCR came from a man aged 60-69 years with acute or convalescent COVID-19. The chain has TRBV24-1 and TRBJ2-2, with 11 bases matching TRBD2. The sample taken for sequencing was peripheral blood. The CDR3 sequence: CATSDLGVTSGISGELFF. CDR3 bases: TGTGCCACCAGTGATTTGGGGGTGACTAGCGGGATTTCCGGGGAGCTGTTTTTT.